What follows describes a single T cell receptor beta chain. This clonotype was seen at least ten times. It has no known antigen specificity. Base qualities are missing; no much larger clone stands one base away. V is pruned by 4 bases and J by 1 base, leaving 10 bases of the junction without a gene match. The CDR3 has 17 amino acids, counting the end cysteine and phenylalanine. The kept DNA is CDR3 alone, 51 bases in frame from the first base. The germline V gene (reference sequence) gives CDR1 as SGHKS and CDR2 as YYEKEE. These data belong to a study of T-cell reconstitution after alpha-beta-depleted transplantation in children (dated by TCRdb to the mid-2010s). At the level of the whole study: T-cell immune reconstitution after TCRalphabeta/CD19-depleted allogeneic hematopoietic cell transplantation in children was quantitatively tracked in the study by means of TCR repertoire profiling. Study-wide conclusions, independent of this receptor: The apparently early recovery of alphabetaT-cell counts about two months after transplant reportedly depended on only several hundred rapidly expanded clones that came from non-depleted graft cells. In some patients, the high TCRbeta diversity seen at day 60 was put down to recipient T cells and intrathymic progenitors that had survived conditioning. Hyperexpanded clone frequencies declined over subsequent months; after one year, T-cell counts and TCRbeta diversity were mostly attributed to newly produced T cells.

The sample's treatment or condition label is to be understood as: allogeneic hematopoietic cell transplantation with graft depleted of TCRalphabeta T cells and CD19 B cells. Transplant recipients were children who received TCRalphabeta/CD19-depleted allogeneic hematopoietic cell grafts. Library method: PCR. The sequencing machine was an Illumina HiSeq 2500. TCR library preparation used molecular barcoding, with unique molecular identifiers applied to normalize quantification of the TCRbeta repertoire. Clones were called with MiXCR by TCRdb after fastp trimmed the public reads at Q25, and only in-frame beta chains were retained. Rows are unified per CDR3 protein, each entry keeping the most common DNA and genes. The sample includes about 460,000 distinct CDR3 sequences, with 10% to 12% observed a single time. The ten largest make up 14% of the sample.

In this chain, TRBV5-5 is recombined with TRBJ1-5, and TRBD1 matches 8 of the central bases. The sequence derives from a female patient aged 2-15 years who had a stem cell transplant for aplastic anemia, so the T cells may come from the graft donor. The specimen comprised PBMCs, mostly from graft donor cells, sampled 180 days after TCRalphabeta/CD19-depleted stem cell transplant. This receptor has the CDR3 CASSTAGNRGSNQPQHF. The DNA sequence reads TGTGCCAGCAGCACCGCCGGGAACAGGGGGAGCAATCAGCCCCAGCATTTT.